This section outlines one T cell receptor (beta chain) sequence together with its context. Its antigen is unknown. The germline V gene has CDR1 SGHTA and CDR2 FQGTGA. Trimming stripped 5 bases from V and 10 bases from J, with 15 bases between. The CDR3 has 13 amino acids. This entry belongs to a study of cytomegalovirus exposure and HLA in healthy donors. Overall study context: Inside one of the first data releases sat about 91 million unique TCRs taken from HLA-typed donors. General observations from the study: In a later analysis, common viral pathogens appeared linked to several of the most significant clusters. Immune exposure data for these donors was limited to CMV serostatus. Altogether, 170 or so TCR beta chains were recorded as cytomegalovirus-associated.

PCR used 60 Vbeta primers and 13 Jbeta primers. Sequenced by immunoSEQ multiplex PCR; TCRdb stores in-frame clones only, minus some. The listing records tens of thousands of clones. The chain couples TRBV7-3 to TRBJ2-1, with D maybe TRBD2 (6 bases). The sequence derives from a woman aged 40 to 49 in good health and CMV-seropositive. Sequenced material: PBMCs. CDR3 sequence: CASSNYGGAEQFF. Written as DNA, the CDR3 is TGTGCCAGCAGCAACTACGGGGGTGCCGAGCAGTTCTTC.